This is a list of T cell receptor beta chains from one sample in a study of T-cell reconstitution after alpha-beta-depleted transplantation in children. Each CDR3 protein gets one entry after TCRdb re-called the PCR reads with MiXCR. The sample contains about 260,000 distinct CDR3 sequences, approximately 8.9% of which appear only once. The sequenced sample was PBMCs, mostly from graft donor cells, obtained 180 days after TCRalphabeta/CD19-depleted stem cell transplant. The receptors stem from a male patient aged 10-17 years who had a stem cell transplant for acute lymphoblastic leukemia, so the T cells may come from the graft donor. Each CDR3 is given with its conserved first and last residue.

13 | TRBV29-1 | CSVGQRLQETQYF
13 | TRBV5-1 | CASSPGRHYGYTF
15 | TRBV6-5 | CASSSRTGSPYEQYF
16 | TRBV5-1 | CASSFSSVSFYNEQFF
15 | TRBV6-2/TRBV6-3 | CASSYRTSKSEEQFF
14 | TRBV12-5 | CASGFSTPGRSQFF
15 | TRBV13 | CASSLGGQTKNIQYF
16 | TRBV19 | CASSMVGGLNTGELFF
16 | TRBV4-3 | CASSQQAGGRQETQYF
14 | TRBV6-1 | CASSESGSYNEQFF
12 | TRBV5-1 | CASSWDILGYTF
13 | TRBV27 | CASSSQGDEKLFF
17 | TRBV5-1 | CASSWREGTISTDTQYF
15 | TRBV5-1 | CASSLAAGDHGELFF
12 | TRBV28 | CASSERENEQFF
15 | TRBV28 | CASRTQVWGPETQYF
13 | TRBV7-9 | CASSSPCQAGAFF
13 | TRBV27 | CASRGRWSTEAFF
16 | TRBV29-1 | CSVEGLAASSYNEQFF
22 | TRBV7-1 | CASSHGPVRTSGVRMGTDTQYF
15 | TRBV28 | CASSLPGSLGNTIYF
15 | TRBV6-1 | CASSSEGARSTEAFF